Listed below are T cell receptor beta chains from one sample, sequenced in a study of identical twins. TCRdb recomputed calls from the 5' RACE reads with MiXCR, one row per CDR3 protein. The sample has 350,000 to 500,000 distinct CDR3 sequences, around 20% seen once. The sequenced sample consisted of naive T cells sorted from blood. The receptors come from a man in his fifties or sixties in good health. The CDR3 runs from the conserved cysteine through the conserved F or W.

V gene	J gene	CDR3 protein
TRBV28	TRBJ2-1	CASSLSWTRAHNEQFF
TRBV7-6	TRBJ2-1	CASSPTGGRGDEQFF
TRBV5-1	TRBJ2-2	CATNRDSGSFGELFF
TRBV30	TRBJ1-1	CAWSVGIMNTEAFF
TRBV6-2/TRBV6-3	TRBJ2-7	CASKLGLAGEQYF
TRBV5-1	TRBJ2-7	CASSSGTGNYEQYF
TRBV5-1	TRBJ1-2	CASSWGTDPVGGYTF
TRBV6-2/TRBV6-3	TRBJ2-1	CASSYSSTGYNEQFF
TRBV6-6	TRBJ2-1	CASRSDRLDEQFF
TRBV20-1	TRBJ2-7	CSARTGVTYEQYF
TRBV7-9	TRBJ2-5	CASGTGGWTQYF
TRBV7-3	TRBJ2-1	CASSSGPLANEQFF
TRBV28	TRBJ2-3	CASSFSGGDTDTQYF
TRBV7-8	TRBJ2-5	CASSSSVDQTETQYF
TRBV20-1	TRBJ2-7	CSARDLAGLLGYEQYF
TRBV5-1	TRBJ1-2	CASSLALQGSGYTF
TRBV4-2	TRBJ2-1	CASSLFRDEREQFF
TRBV5-4	TRBJ2-5	CASSTNVETQYF
TRBV4-1	TRBJ2-1	CASSQEWRGGNNEQFF
TRBV2	TRBJ2-1	CASSDPSYNEQFF
TRBV20-1	TRBJ2-3	CSADSSFSTDTQYF
TRBV7-2	TRBJ2-1	CASSPYRDRGPDEQFF
TRBV20-1	TRBJ2-3	CSATGRVGTDTQYF
TRBV5-6	TRBJ1-1	CASSPPRPSLNTEAFF
TRBV4-3	TRBJ2-5	CASSQALGTGAWETQYF
TRBV5-1	TRBJ2-1	CASSLATGNEQFF
TRBV20-1	TRBJ2-2	CSAALAEPSGELFF
TRBV9	TRBJ1-1	CASSVATGDAEAFF
TRBV4-2	TRBJ1-4	CASSQDLGRTNEKLFF
TRBV5-1	TRBJ2-7	CASSLDRAQYF
TRBV29-1	TRBJ2-7	CSVDPTGRGYEQYF
TRBV29-1	TRBJ2-1	CSARVLDNEQFF
TRBV15	TRBJ2-1	CATSRVPRRQGNNEQFF
TRBV4-2	TRBJ2-1	CASSQESGSSYNEQFF
TRBV14	TRBJ1-1	CASSQGGDRVAFF
TRBV20-1	TRBJ1-5	CSAQKRGRYSNQPQHF
TRBV4-1	TRBJ2-7	CASSLRTSVYEQYF
TRBV5-6	TRBJ1-2	CASSGGHSYGYTF
TRBV6-5	TRBJ1-2	CASSYFGGAYGYTF
TRBV9	TRBJ2-1	CASSVEWSSGGYNEQFF
TRBV5-5	TRBJ1-3	CASSLDRVSGNTIYF
TRBV27	TRBJ1-6	CASSPDRNNSPLHF
TRBV20-1	TRBJ1-2	CSASVSGAYGYTF